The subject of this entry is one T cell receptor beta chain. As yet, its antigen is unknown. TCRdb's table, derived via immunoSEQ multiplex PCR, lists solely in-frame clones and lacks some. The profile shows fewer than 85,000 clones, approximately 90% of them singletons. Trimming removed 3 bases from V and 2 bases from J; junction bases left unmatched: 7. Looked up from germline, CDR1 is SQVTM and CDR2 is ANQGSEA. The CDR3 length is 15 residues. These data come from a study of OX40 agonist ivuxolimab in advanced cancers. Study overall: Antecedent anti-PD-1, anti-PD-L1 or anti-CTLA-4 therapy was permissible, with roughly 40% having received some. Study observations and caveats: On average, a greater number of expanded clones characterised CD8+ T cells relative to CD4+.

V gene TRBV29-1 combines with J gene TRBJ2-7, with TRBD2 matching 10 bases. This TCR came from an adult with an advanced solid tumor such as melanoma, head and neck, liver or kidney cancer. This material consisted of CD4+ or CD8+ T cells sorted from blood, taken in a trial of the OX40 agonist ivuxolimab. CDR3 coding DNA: TGCAGCGTTGAGCTGGCAACTAGCGGGACCTACGAGCAGTACTTC. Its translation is CSVELATSGTYEQYF.